This note documents a single T cell receptor (beta chain) sequence. Libraries were prepared by immunoSEQ multiplex PCR; TCRdb keeps only in-frame clonotypes and omits some of them. The repertoire holds 140,000 or so clones, with roughly 89% as singletons. The data originate from a study of control samples from healthy donors and cancer patients. Trimming removed 1 base at V and 0 bases at J, with 10 bases between. Germline CDR1 is SGHNT and CDR2 is YENEEA. The CDR3 runs to 15 residues. The sample comprised blood. This TCR derives from a man aged 25-45 years in good health. The genes are TRBV11-3 and TRBJ2-7; no firm D call. The CDR3 nucleotides are TGTGCCAGCAGCTTAGTAGAGTCGAGCTCCTACGAGCAGTACTTC. Translation gives CASSLVESSSYEQYF.